This T cell receptor (beta chain) was obtained from a study of OX40 agonist ivuxolimab in advanced cancers. A few counts support this clone. What it recognizes is unknown. Findings of the study overall: Certain nonresponding patients likewise had low normalized T-cell clonal expansion.

This CDR3 comprises 16 residues. Germline V CDR1 and CDR2: SGHTA, FQGNSA. J gave up 4 bases and V 3 bases, and 6 bases lay outside the gene matches. TCRdb keeps only in-frame clones here, not all; method: immunoSEQ multiplex PCR. The table lists 55,000 to 80,000 clones, around 80% of them singletons. This material consisted of CD4+ or CD8+ T cells sorted from blood, taken in a trial of the OX40 agonist ivuxolimab. This chain connects TRBV7-2 to TRBJ1-1, with TRBD1 identical over 12 bases. This clonotype originated in an adult with an advanced solid tumor such as melanoma, head and neck, liver or kidney cancer. CDR3 amino acids: CASSLTGTGGLTEAFF. The DNA of the CDR3 is TGTGCCAGCAGCTTGACCGGGACAGGGGGCCTCACTGAAGCTTTCTTT.